The 19 T cell receptor beta chains listed next were all sequenced from one sample in a study of blood T cells in healthy people across ages (dated by TCRdb to about 2015). Libraries were prepared through 5' RACE. Reads for this sample came from an Illumina HiSeq 2500. A second PCR of roughly 6 to 11 cycles was run with a J-beta primer mix and a sample-barcoded 5' primer. TCRdb's own reprocessing of the public reads used fastp at Q25 and MiXCR and kept productive beta chains. All rows with the same CDR3 protein become a single entry with the most common DNA and genes. The table for this sample lists 1.5 million to 1.9 million distinct CDR3 sequences; under 55% of them were counted only once. The ten top clones hold approximately 4.1% of the sample. Sequencing was done on a sample of blood. The receptors stem from a woman between 18 and 29 years old in good health.

The count of this clonotype is one. V gene TRBV27 combines with J gene TRBJ2-7; D ambiguous. TRBJ2-5 matches the DNA end more closely, so the J call is doubtful. The CDR3 has 13 amino acids. Germline assignment: CDR1 MNHEY and CDR2 SMNVEV (reference sequence). CDR3 region: CASSLVHSETQYF. The DNA of the CDR3 is TGTGCCAGCAGTTTGGTACATTCAGAGACCCAGTACTTC.

The chain carries TRBV12-3 or TRBV12-4 and TRBJ2-7; 10 bases line up with TRBD2. V shed 1 base, J shed 0 bases, and the junction held 15 bases outside the gene matches. There are 20 residues in the CDR3. In DNA, the CDR3 is TGTGCCAGCAGTTTAGTTTTTACTAGCGGGGCTCAACCGAGCTCCTACGAGCAGTACTTC. Translated, it gives CASSLVFTSGAQPSSYEQYF.

This clonotype has just one count. V gene TRBV15 combines with J gene TRBJ2-7; D gene uncertain. Germline V gene data show CDR1 as LNHNV and CDR2 as YYDKDF (reference sequence). This CDR3 is built from 13 residues. The germline V and J ends were trimmed by 3 bases and 0 bases, with 6 bases remaining between them. CDR3 amino acids: CATSSDNSYEQYF. The CDR3 coding sequence is TGTGCCACCAGCAGCGACAACTCCTACGAGCAGTACTTC.

This sequence joins TRBV4-3 and TRBJ2-4; D unresolved. V was pared by 3 bases and J by 2 bases, with 8 bases between. Germline V CDR1 and CDR2: LGHNA, YSLEER. The CDR3 extends over 14 amino acids. The CDR3 protein is CASSQGMTKNIQYF. The CDR3 DNA reads TGCGCCAGCAGCCAGGGTATGACCAAAAACATTCAGTACTTC.

The CDR3 here is CASSQGGRNEQYF. In DNA, the CDR3 is TGTGCCAGCAGCCAAGGGGGTAGGAACGAGCAGTACTTC. The V call is TRBV4-2, the J call TRBJ2-7; D gene uncertain. The CDR3 loop spans 13 amino acids. Germline-derived CDR1 and CDR2 are LGHNA and YNFKEQ. With 1 base removed from V and 5 bases from J, the gap between germline ends came to 9 bases.

This clonotype has only a few counts. The chain combines TRBV27 with TRBJ2-3; 8 nucleotides align to TRBD2. The V segment lost 5 bases and the J segment 6 bases; nucleotides outside the gene matches: 13. The germline gives CDR1 MNHEY, CDR2 SMNVEV (reference sequence). CDR3 length equals 16 residues. DNA for the CDR3: TGTGCCAGCAGTCCAGAGACCAGCGGGAGTCAGGATACGCAGTATTTT. Encoded protein: CASSPETSGSQDTQYF.

On this clonotype: The junction differs from germline at one of its ends, possibly a read error. This sequence joins TRBV7-2 and TRBJ2-3; tentatively, D is TRBD1 (5 bases). The germline gives CDR1 SGHTA, CDR2 FQGNSA. CDR3 length: 14 amino acids. The CDR3 spells CVSSPDTYTGTQYF. CDR3 DNA sequence: TGTGTCAGCAGCCCCGACACCTACACAGGTACGCAGTATTTT.

J is TRBJ2-3 and V is TRBV27; D may be TRBD1 (6 bases). With 0 bases removed from V and 6 bases from J, the gap between germline ends came to 16 bases. The CDR3 is 16 residues long. CDR1 and CDR2 (germline): MNHEY, SMNVEV (reference sequence). DNA for the CDR3: TGTGCCAGCAGTTTATCGCCAGGTACAGGGTTGGATACGCAGTATTTT. This translates into CASSLSPGTGLDTQYF.

This clonotype appeared a few times. V usage is TRBV28 and J usage is TRBJ1-6; 9 bases map to TRBD1. This CDR3 has 14 residues. The V and J ends lost 4 bases and 7 bases, in that order; junction bases with no gene match: 2. Germline lookup yields CDR1 MDHEN and CDR2 SYDVKM. The CDR3 sequence: CASSWTGENSPLHF. CDR3 bases: TGTGCCAGCAGTTGGACAGGGGAGAATTCACCCCTCCACTTT. The whole variable domain, filled in from reference TRBV28 and TRBJ1-6, reads DVKVTQSSRYLVKRTGEKVFLECVQDMDHENMFWYRQDPGLGLRLIYFSYDVKMKEKGDIPEGYSVSREKKERFSLILESASTNQTSMYLCASSWTGENSPLHFGNGTRLTVT.

This sequence joins TRBV6-6 and TRBJ2-3; 10 bases map to TRBD2. Germline CDR1 and CDR2: MNHNY and SVGAGI (reference sequence). The V segment lost 4 bases and the J segment 6 bases; nucleotides outside the gene matches: 13. This CDR3 has 17 residues. CDR3 protein: CASSSAPSGSGYDTQYF. The CDR3 coding sequence is TGTGCCAGCAGTTCCGCACCTAGCGGGAGTGGCTATGATACGCAGTATTTT.

The sample holds a few counts of this clonotype. The chain recombines TRBV27 with TRBJ2-1; the D is unclear. Germline values: CDR1 MNHEY, CDR2 SMNVEV (reference sequence). Trimming cost V 7 bases and J 0 bases, with 10 bases left between them. This CDR3 spans 14 amino acids. The CDR3 loop reads CASIPSGSYNEQFF. The CDR3 nucleotides read TGTGCCAGCATTCCTTCGGGCTCCTACAATGAGCAGTTCTTC.

This chain links TRBV13 with TRBJ2-2, with 15 bases aligning to TRBD2. There are 18 residues in the CDR3. The V and J ends lost 6 bases and 4 bases, in that order; junction bases with no gene match: 9. The germline CDR1 and CDR2 sequences are PRHDT and FYEKMQ (reference sequence). The CDR3 DNA sequence: TGTGCCAGCAGACCAGGACTAGCGGGGGGGCCGAGCACCGGGGAGCTGTTTTTT. This encodes CASRPGLAGGPSTGELFF.

At least ten counts were recorded for this clonotype. V is TRBV27 and J is TRBJ1-5, with TRBD1 matching over 8 bases. CDR1 is MNHEY and CDR2 is SMNVEV in the germline V gene (reference sequence). This CDR3 is 14 amino acids long. V was clipped by 4 bases and J by 5 bases; unmatched bases: 4. The CDR3 sequence is CASSSLQGDQPQHF. CDR3 in DNA: TGTGCCAGCAGTTCGCTACAGGGGGATCAGCCCCAGCATTTT.

The V gene is TRBV7-2, the J gene TRBJ2-7, with D perhaps assigned TRBD1 or TRBD2 (5 bases each). Germline assignment: CDR1 SGHTA and CDR2 FQGNSA. The V end lost 4 bases, the J end lost 5 bases, and 18 bases lay between the germline ends. The CDR3 is 15 residues long. The CDR3 here is CASSWARGLWDEQYF. The CDR3 nucleotides read TGTGCCAGCAGCTGGGCTCGGGGCCTCTGGGACGAGCAGTACTTC.

The V and J genes are TRBV29-1 and TRBJ1-1; D gene ambiguous. Trimming removed 4 bases from V and 5 bases from J, with 11 bases in between. This CDR3 region has 12 residues. Per the germline V gene, CDR1 is SQVTM and CDR2 is ANQGSEA. CDR3 in amino acids: CSVGKGRTEAFF. The CDR3 DNA reads TGCAGCGTTGGAAAGGGAAGAACTGAAGCTTTCTTT.

The V gene is TRBV6-1, the J gene TRBJ1-1; 7 bases are a match to TRBD1. The CDR3 spans 12 residues. CDR1 MNHNS and CDR2 SASEGT come from the germline V gene. The junction had 4 bases not matched to a gene; V was cut back by 11 bases and J by 1 base. The chain's CDR3 is CAGGQTNTEAFF. The DNA for the CDR3 is TGTGCCGGGGGACAGACGAACACTGAAGCTTTCTTT.

This sequence joins TRBV24-1 and TRBJ2-7; D remains unclear. CDR1 and CDR2 (germline): KGHDR, SFDVKD. Trimming removed 2 bases at V and 8 bases at J, with 12 bases between. The CDR3 has 13 amino acids. CDR3 protein: CATSDSLLRKQYF. CDR3 in DNA: TGTGCCACCAGTGATTCATTACTTCGCAAGCAGTACTTC.

This sequence joins TRBV4-3 and TRBJ1-2; D remains unclear. Trimming shortened V by 0 bases and J by 3 bases, and 14 bases separated the two germline ends. Germline V gene lookup returns CDR1 LGHNA and CDR2 YSLEER. This CDR3 has 16 residues. The CDR3 region has the DNA TGCGCCAGCAGCCAAGAACCCTTTAATATGGACTATGGCTACACCTTC. Translation: CASSQEPFNMDYGYTF.

Concerning this clonotype itself: At one end the junction does not follow the germline gene, possibly because of a read error. The rearrangement uses TRBV27 and TRBJ1-1; D uncertain. CDR3 size: 12 residues. The V gene's germline CDR1 is MNHEY and CDR2 SMNVEV (reference sequence). The CDR3 reads CASSSPSTEAFF. The CDR3 nucleotides read TGCGCCAGCAGTTCCCCATCCACTGAAGCTTTCTTT.